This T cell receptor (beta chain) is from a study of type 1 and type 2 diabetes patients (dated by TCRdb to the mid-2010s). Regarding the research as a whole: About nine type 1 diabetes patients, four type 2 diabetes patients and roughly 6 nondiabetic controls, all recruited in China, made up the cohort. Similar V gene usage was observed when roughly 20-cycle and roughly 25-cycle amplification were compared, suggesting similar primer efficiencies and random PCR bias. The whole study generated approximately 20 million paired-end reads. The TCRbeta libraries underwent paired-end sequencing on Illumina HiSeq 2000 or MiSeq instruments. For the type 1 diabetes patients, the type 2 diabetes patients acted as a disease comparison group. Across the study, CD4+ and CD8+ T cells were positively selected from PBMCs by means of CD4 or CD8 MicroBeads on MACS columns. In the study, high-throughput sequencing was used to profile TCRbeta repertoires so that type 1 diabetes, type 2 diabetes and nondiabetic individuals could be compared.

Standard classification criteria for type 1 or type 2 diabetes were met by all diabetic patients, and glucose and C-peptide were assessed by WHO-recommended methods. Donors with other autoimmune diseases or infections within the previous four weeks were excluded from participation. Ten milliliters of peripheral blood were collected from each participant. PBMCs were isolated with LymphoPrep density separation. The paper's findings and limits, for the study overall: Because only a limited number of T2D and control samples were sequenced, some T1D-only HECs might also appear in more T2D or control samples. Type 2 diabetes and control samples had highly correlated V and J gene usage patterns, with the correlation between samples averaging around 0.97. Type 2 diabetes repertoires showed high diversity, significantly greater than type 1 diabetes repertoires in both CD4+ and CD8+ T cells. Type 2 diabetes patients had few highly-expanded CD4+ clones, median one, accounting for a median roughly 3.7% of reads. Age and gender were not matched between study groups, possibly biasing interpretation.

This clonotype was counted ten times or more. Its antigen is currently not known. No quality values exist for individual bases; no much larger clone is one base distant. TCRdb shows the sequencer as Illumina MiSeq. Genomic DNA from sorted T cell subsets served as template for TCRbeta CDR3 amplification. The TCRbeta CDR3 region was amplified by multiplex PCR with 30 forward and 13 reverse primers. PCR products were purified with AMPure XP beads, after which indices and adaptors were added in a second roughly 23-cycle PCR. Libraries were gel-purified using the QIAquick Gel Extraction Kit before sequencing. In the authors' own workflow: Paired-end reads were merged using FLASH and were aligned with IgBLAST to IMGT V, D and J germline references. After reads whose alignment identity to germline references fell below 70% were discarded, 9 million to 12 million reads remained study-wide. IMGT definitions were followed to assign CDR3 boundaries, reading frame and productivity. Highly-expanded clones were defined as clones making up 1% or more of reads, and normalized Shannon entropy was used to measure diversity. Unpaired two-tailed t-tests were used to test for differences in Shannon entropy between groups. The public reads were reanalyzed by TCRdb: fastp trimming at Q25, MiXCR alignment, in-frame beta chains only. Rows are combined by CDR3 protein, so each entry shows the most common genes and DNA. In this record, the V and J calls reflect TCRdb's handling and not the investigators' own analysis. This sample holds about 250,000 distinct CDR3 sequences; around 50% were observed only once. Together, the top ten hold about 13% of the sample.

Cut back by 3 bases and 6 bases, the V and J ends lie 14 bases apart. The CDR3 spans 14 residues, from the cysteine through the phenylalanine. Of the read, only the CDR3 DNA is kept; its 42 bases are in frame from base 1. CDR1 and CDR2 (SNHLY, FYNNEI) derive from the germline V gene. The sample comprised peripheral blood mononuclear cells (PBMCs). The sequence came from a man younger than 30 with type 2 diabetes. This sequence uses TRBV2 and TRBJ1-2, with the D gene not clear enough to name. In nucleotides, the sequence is TGTGCCAGCAGTGACGTTTCTGTCCCCCATGGCTACACCTTC. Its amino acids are CASSDVSVPHGYTF.